Listed below are T cell receptor beta chains from one sample, sequenced in a study of blood T cell repertoires in COVID-19. Method: immunoSEQ multiplex PCR; TCRdb's copy keeps in-frame clones and lacks some. The repertoire holds 150,000 or so clones, with approximately 84% as singletons. The sequenced sample was PBMCs or T cells enriched from blood (not recorded which). The receptors come from a human donor with acute COVID-19. The donor label of this sample is uncertain. Both conserved end residues are part of each CDR3. A D gene is named only where the DNA matches it firmly. Expanded clones are given a class, and other clones once, few, many or no size at all.

d_call,v_call,j_call,clone_size,cdr3_nt,cdr3_aa
TRBD2,TRBV6-5,TRBJ2-7,once,TGTGCCAGCAGCCTCTGGGAGGGATACGAGCAGTACTTC,CASSLWEGYEQYF
TRBD1,TRBV30,TRBJ1-5,NA,TGTGCCTGGAGTGTACAGGGGGCGGTTCAGCCCCAGCATTTT,CAWSVQGAVQPQHF
NA,TRBV6-5,TRBJ2-2,NA,TGTGCCAGCAGTTACTCGAGTGCCGGGGAGCTGTTTTTT,CASSYSSAGELFF
TRBD1,TRBV6-5,TRBJ1-2,NA,TGTGCCAGCAGTTCTATCCGGGACAGGGTGGGCGGCTACACCTTC,CASSSIRDRVGGYTF
TRBD1,TRBV4-1,TRBJ1-2,NA,TGCGCCAGCAGCCAAGAAACCCGTAGGACAGGGTCATCGTTGAACTATGGCTACACCTTC,CASSQETRRTGSSLNYGYTF
TRBD1,TRBV27,TRBJ1-6,NA,TGTGCCAGCAGTCCCCGGACAGGCGGCGGGAATTCACCCCTCCACTTT,CASSPRTGGGNSPLHF
NA,TRBV3-1/TRBV3-2,TRBJ1-4,NA,TGTGCCAGCAGCCAAGATTCCTCCTTTGTGGCAGGGCCTAATGAAAAACTGTTTTTT,CASSQDSSFVAGPNEKLFF
TRBD1,TRBV5-1,TRBJ2-7,once,TGCGCCAGCAGCCCTAACTGGGACAGGGACGAGCAGTACTTC,CASSPNWDRDEQYF
NA,TRBV4-1,TRBJ2-2,NA,TGCGCCAGCAGCCAAGTCGGACAGGCCGTAGCGGGGCTTACCGGGGAGCTGTTTTTT,CASSQVGQAVAGLTGELFF
NA,TRBV3-1/TRBV3-2,TRBJ2-1,NA,TGTGCCAGCAGTCCCCCGACTGTCAATGAGCAGTTCTTC,CASSPPTVNEQFF
NA,TRBV6-5,TRBJ1-6,NA,TGTGCCAGCAGTTCAAAACAGGGACATAATTCACCCCTCCACTTT,CASSSKQGHNSPLHF
TRBD1,TRBV19,TRBJ2-3,NA,TGTGCCAGTAGTGTTCGGACAGGGGAGACAGATACGCAGTATTTT,CASSVRTGETDTQYF
TRBD1,TRBV5-1,TRBJ1-6,once,TGCGCCAGCAGCTTCTGGGACAGGATGAGCTCCTATAATTCACCCCTCCACTTT,CASSFWDRMSSYNSPLHF
TRBD1,TRBV19,TRBJ2-7,NA,TGTGCCAGTAGCATGACAGGGGGGTACGAGCAGTACTTC,CASSMTGGYEQYF
NA,TRBV19,TRBJ1-6,once,TGTGCCAGTAGCACTAAAGCCGGGACTCTTAGCTCCTATAATTCACCCCTCCACTTT,CASSTKAGTLSSYNSPLHF
TRBD1,TRBV5-1,TRBJ1-1,NA,TGCGCCAGCAGCTTGCCTCGGGACAGTCTAAACACTGAAGCTTTCTTT,CASSLPRDSLNTEAFF
NA,TRBV18,TRBJ1-1,NA,TGTGCCAGCTCACCACCACGAGGGCCCAACACTGAAGCTTTCTTT,CASSPPRGPNTEAFF
NA,TRBV4-1,TRBJ1-4,NA,TGCGCCAGCAGCCAACCCCCAGCGGGCCGAAAACTGTTTTTT,CASSQPPAGRKLFF
NA,TRBV4-3,TRBJ2-5,once,TGCGCCAGCAGCCAAGGGGGTCGGGGTGGGACCCAGTACTTC,CASSQGGRGGTQYF
NA,TRBV3-1/TRBV3-2,TRBJ1-2,NA,TGTGCCAGCAGCCAAGAACGGATGCAGGGTAACTATGGCTACACCTTC,CASSQERMQGNYGYTF
NA,TRBV5-8,TRBJ2-5,NA,TGTGCCAGCAGCCCCGGACTGTACCAAGAGACCCAGTACTTC,CASSPGLYQETQYF
NA,TRBV7-2,TRBJ2-3,once,TGTGCCAGCAGCTCAAGACTAGAGACAGATACGCAGTATTTT,CASSSRLETDTQYF
NA,TRBV21-1,TRBJ1-4,few,TGTGCCAGCAGCAATGGCAGGGTAGGCGGTGAAAAACTGTTTTTT,CASSNGRVGGEKLFF
NA,TRBV7-8,TRBJ2-3,NA,TGTGCCAGCAGCTCGCGTGTGCGGGGCACAGATACGCAGTATTTT,CASSSRVRGTDTQYF
NA,TRBV6-5,TRBJ1-5,NA,TGTGCCAGCAGCCCCGTTCCAGGGGCCCAGCATTTT,CASSPVPGAQHF
NA,TRBV7-2,TRBJ2-3,NA,TGTGCCAGCAGCTCCCCGATCAGGGAAGAGACGCAGTATTTT,CASSSPIREETQYF
NA,TRBV19,TRBJ2-6,NA,TGTGCCAGTACAGGGATTGAAGGGGCCAACGTCCTGACTTTC,CASTGIEGANVLTF
TRBD2,TRBV7-2,TRBJ2-2,NA,TGTGCCAGCAGCTTAGGAGGCCTAGCGGGGGTCGGGAGCACCGGGGAGCTGTTTTTT,CASSLGGLAGVGSTGELFF
NA,TRBV12-3/TRBV12-4,TRBJ1-1,NA,TGTGCCAGCAGGGGTCAGGAGAACACTGAAGCTTTCTTT,CASRGQENTEAFF
TRBD2,TRBV20-1,TRBJ2-3,NA,TGCAGTGCTAGTCTAGCGGGGGATAGAACAGATACGCAGTATTTT,CSASLAGDRTDTQYF
NA,TRBV30,TRBJ1-2,NA,TGTGCCCGGCTCGGACAGAACTATGGCTACACCTTC,CARLGQNYGYTF
NA,TRBV10-3,TRBJ2-1,few,TGTGCCATCAGTGACCCGCGGGGGCGGAACAATGAGCAGTTCTTC,CAISDPRGRNNEQFF
TRBD2,TRBV12-3/TRBV12-4,TRBJ2-4,NA,TGTGCCAGCACCCCGGGGGGGAGGAACATTCAGTACTTC,CASTPGGRNIQYF
NA,TRBV6-5,TRBJ1-1,NA,TGTGCCAGCAGTTACGAGCGGGGAGTCACTGAAGCTTTCTTT,CASSYERGVTEAFF
NA,TRBV19,TRBJ1-6,NA,TGTGCCAGTAGTATAGGACAGGAGGCTTCACCCCTCCACTTT,CASSIGQEASPLHF
NA,TRBV5-8,TRBJ1-1,NA,TGTGCCAGCAGCTCGCGTAGGGGATTCACTGAAGCTTTCTTT,CASSSRRGFTEAFF
NA,TRBV4-1,TRBJ1-2,NA,TGCGCCAGCAGCCAACCCTTGGACTCCGCGTACACCTTC,CASSQPLDSAYTF
TRBD2,TRBV6-5,TRBJ2-1,few,TGTGCCAGCAGTTCAAGCGGGAGCTCCTACAATGAGCAGTTCTTC,CASSSSGSSYNEQFF
TRBD1,TRBV19,TRBJ1-1,NA,TGTGCCAGTAGTACGGGACAGGGGATCACTGAAGCTTTCTTT,CASSTGQGITEAFF
NA,TRBV19,TRBJ1-5,NA,TGTGCCAGTAGTATCGCCAGGGCCAATCAGCCCCAGCATTTT,CASSIARANQPQHF
TRBD1,TRBV5-1,TRBJ1-5,NA,TGCGCCAGCAGCTGGACAGGGTCCGATCAGCCCCAGCATTTT,CASSWTGSDQPQHF
TRBD1,TRBV27,TRBJ1-2,NA,TGTGCCAGCAGTTTATCGAGGTGGCAGGGGGCGATTGGCTACACCTTC,CASSLSRWQGAIGYTF